This entry lists 2 T cell receptor beta chains sequenced from one sample in a study of response to subunit inactivated influenza vaccine. TCRdb passed the RT-PCR reads through MiXCR, listing each CDR3 protein once. The table has hundreds of thousands of distinct CDR3 sequences, around 14% seen once; the top ten hold approximately 6.5%. The sequencing here drew on PBMCs from blood, taken around 14 days before vaccination. The source is a man aged 50 or older who received an inactivated influenza vaccine.

This clonotype has only a few counts. The genes are TRBV20-1 and TRBJ1-2; D call uncertain. The CDR3 consists of 14 residues. Germline V gene lookup returns CDR1 DFQATT and CDR2 SNEGSKA (reference sequence). Between the trimmed V and J ends, which lost 5 bases and 0 bases, there was a span of 13 bases. CDR3 bases: TGCAGTGCTCGTCCCGCGGGGTCTAACTATGGCTACACCTTC. It is translated as CSARPAGSNYGYTF.

CDR3 amino acids: CSARGAGESTDTQYF. CDR3 coding DNA: TGCAGTGCTAGGGGGGCGGGGGAGAGCACAGATACGCAGTATTTT. V gene TRBV20-1 combines with J gene TRBJ2-3, with D possibly matching TRBD2 (7 bases). V gave up 3 bases and J gave up 0 bases, with 13 bases separating them. The CDR3 is made up of 15 amino acids. Germline V CDR1 and CDR2: DFQATT, SNEGSKA (reference sequence).